Here is one T cell receptor (beta chain) with its context. The sample belongs to a study of blood T cell repertoires in COVID-19. Germline CDR1 SGHRS, CDR2 YFSETQ. This CDR3 is 15 amino acids long. Trimming left V 7 bases short and J 4 bases short, with 20 bases between. Data came from immunoSEQ multiplex PCR; TCRdb stores just in-frame clones and leaves some out. The sample consists of fewer than 200,000 clones, around 90% of them appearing once. This chain links TRBV5-1 with TRBJ1-2; D unresolved. The sample taken for sequencing was peripheral blood. This receptor was identified in a man in his 60s with acute or convalescent COVID-19. The CDR3: CASFREGGTSYGYTF. Written as DNA, the CDR3 is TGCGCCAGCTTCAGAGAGGGCGGAACTAGCTATGGCTACACCTTC.